This TCR beta chain was found in a study of control samples from healthy donors and cancer patients (dated by TCRdb to the early 2020s). Library preparation was by the immunoSEQ multiplex PCR assay. The immuneACCESS repertoire file appears here via TCRdb, limited to in-frame rearrangements. These files lack a portion of the clones; in checked studies, under half of the deficit traces to unresolved V genes, and the cause of the others is not known. Within this sample are about 140,000 clones, with roughly nine tenths of them counted one time only. The top ten constitute 8.7% of the sample. V gives up 5 bases and J gives up 5 bases, and the segment between their germline ends measures 16 bases. According to the germline V gene (reference sequence), CDR1 reads LNHDA and CDR2 reads SQIVND. Including cysteine and phenylalanine, the CDR3 has 15 amino acids. Left in the record is the CDR3 DNA by itself, 45 bases read in frame from the first base.

There are a few counts of this clone. Its antigen is currently not known. No clone much larger than this one lies a single base away; base qualities are absent. This clonotype was sampled from a woman under 40 in good health. The V gene is TRBV19 and the J gene is TRBJ2-1, with TRBD1 tentatively as D gene (6 bases match). Sequencing input: blood. The sequence in DNA is TGTGCCAGTAGTGTATACCGGGACATTAACAATGAGCAGTTCTTC. It encodes CASSVYRDINNEQFF.